This T cell receptor beta chain was observed in a study of blood T cell repertoires in COVID-19. The protocol was immunoSEQ multiplex PCR, while the TCRdb copy is restricted to in-frame clones and leaves out a portion. This sample has 250,000 or so clones, with 86% found just once. Trimming removed 5 bases from V and 1 base from J, with 14 bases in between. This CDR3 region has 15 residues. CDR1 and CDR2 (germline): KGHSH, LQKENI. J is TRBJ1-1 and V is TRBV18; maybe TRBD1 (6 bases). This sequence was found in a man aged 40-49 years with active or convalescent COVID-19. Sequenced input: peripheral blood. This CDR3 is CASSGRDTTNTEAFF. The CDR3 bases are TGTGCCAGCTCAGGCCGGGACACAACGAACACTGAAGCTTTCTTT.